The text below deals with one T cell receptor (beta chain). Its antigen is as yet unknown. This specimen comes from a study of T-cell reconstitution after alpha-beta-depleted transplantation in children. General study findings and limits: Recipient T cells and thymic progenitors that survived gave rise to the high TCRbeta diversity observed at day 60 in some patients. The authors attributed T-cell counts and diversity one year after transplant mostly to newly produced T cells. As was reported, about two months after transplant, alpha-beta T cells came from several hundred expanded graft clones.

Construction of the TCRbeta library involved unique molecular identifiers. TCRdb re-called the PCR reads through MiXCR, storing one row per CDR3 protein. The sample lists around 440,000 distinct CDR3 sequences, about 16% seen once, with roughly 29% in the top ten. The CDR3 sequence is 14 residues long. Trimming pared 3 bases from V and 0 bases from J, leaving 8 bases between. This TCR was sampled from a boy in the first two years of life who had a stem cell transplant for Wiskott-Aldrich syndrome, so the T cells may come from the graft donor. J is TRBJ1-1 and V is TRBV12-3 or TRBV12-4; D gene ambiguous. Sequencing was performed on PBMCs, mostly from graft donor cells, taken 360 days after TCRalphabeta/CD19-depleted stem cell transplant. CDR3 coding DNA: TGTGCCAGCAGTTTCGCCAGGTTGAACACTGAAGCTTTCTTT. It is translated as CASSFARLNTEAFF.